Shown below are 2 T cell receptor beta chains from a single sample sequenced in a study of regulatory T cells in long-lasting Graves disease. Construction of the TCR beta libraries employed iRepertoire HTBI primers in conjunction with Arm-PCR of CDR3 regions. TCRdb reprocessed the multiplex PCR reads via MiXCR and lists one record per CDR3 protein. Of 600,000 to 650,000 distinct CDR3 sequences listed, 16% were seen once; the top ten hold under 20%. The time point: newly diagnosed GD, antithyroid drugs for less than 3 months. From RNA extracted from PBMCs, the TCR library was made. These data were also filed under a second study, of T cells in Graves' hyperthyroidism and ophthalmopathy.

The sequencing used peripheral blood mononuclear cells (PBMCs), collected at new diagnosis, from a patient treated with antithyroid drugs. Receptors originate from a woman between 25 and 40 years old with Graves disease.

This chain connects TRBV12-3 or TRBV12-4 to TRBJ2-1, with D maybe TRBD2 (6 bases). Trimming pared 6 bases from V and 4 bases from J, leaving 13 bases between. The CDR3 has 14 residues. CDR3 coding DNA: TGTGCCAGCAGGGGGCAGGGAGGTTACAATGAGCAGTTCTTC. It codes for CASRGQGGYNEQFF.

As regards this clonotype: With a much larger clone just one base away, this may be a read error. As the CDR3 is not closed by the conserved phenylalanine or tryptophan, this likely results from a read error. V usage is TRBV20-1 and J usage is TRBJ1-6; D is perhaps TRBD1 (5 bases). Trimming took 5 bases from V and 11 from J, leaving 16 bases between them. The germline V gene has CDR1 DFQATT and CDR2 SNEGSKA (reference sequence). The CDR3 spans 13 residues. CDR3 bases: TGCAGTGCTGGGATGACAGATAACGCACCCCTCCACCTT. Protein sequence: CSAGMTDNAPLHL.